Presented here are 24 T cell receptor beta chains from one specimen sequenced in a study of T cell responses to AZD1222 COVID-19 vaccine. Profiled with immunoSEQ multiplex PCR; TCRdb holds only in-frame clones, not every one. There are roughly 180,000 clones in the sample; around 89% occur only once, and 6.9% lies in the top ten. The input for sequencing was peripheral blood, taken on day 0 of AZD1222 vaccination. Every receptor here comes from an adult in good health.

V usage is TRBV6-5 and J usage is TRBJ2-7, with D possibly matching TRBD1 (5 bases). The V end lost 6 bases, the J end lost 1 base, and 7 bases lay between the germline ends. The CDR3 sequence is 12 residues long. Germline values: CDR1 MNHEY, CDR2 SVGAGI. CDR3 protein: CASSDRSYEQYV. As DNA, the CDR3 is TGTGCCAGCAGCGACAGATCCTACGAGCAGTACGTC.

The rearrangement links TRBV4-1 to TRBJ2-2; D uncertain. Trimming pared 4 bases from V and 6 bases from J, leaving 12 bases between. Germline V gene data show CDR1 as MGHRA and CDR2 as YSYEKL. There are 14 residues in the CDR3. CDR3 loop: CASSLGPISGELFF. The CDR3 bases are TGCGCCAGCAGCCTAGGACCTATCTCCGGGGAGCTGTTTTTT.

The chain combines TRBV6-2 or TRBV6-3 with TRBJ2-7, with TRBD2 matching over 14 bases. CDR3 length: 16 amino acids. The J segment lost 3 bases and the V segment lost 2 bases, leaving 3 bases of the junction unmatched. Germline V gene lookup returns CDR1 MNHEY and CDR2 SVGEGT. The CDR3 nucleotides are TGTGCCAGCAGTTACAGGGGACTAGCGGGGGTCTACGAGCAGTACTTC. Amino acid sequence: CASSYRGLAGVYEQYF.

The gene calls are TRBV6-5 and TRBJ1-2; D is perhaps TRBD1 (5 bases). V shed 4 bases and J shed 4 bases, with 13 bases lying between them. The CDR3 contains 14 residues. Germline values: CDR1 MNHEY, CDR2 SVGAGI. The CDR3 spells CASSSLGVGYGYTF. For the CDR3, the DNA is TGTGCCAGCAGTTCCCTAGGGGTTGGCTATGGCTACACCTTC.

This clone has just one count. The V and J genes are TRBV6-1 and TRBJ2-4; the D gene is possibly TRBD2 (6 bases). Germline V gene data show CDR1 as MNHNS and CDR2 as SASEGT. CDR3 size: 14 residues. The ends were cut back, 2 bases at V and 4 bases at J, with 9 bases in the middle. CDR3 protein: CASSEQEGKNIQYF. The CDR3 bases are TGTGCCAGCAGTGAACAGGAGGGGAAAAACATTCAGTACTTC.

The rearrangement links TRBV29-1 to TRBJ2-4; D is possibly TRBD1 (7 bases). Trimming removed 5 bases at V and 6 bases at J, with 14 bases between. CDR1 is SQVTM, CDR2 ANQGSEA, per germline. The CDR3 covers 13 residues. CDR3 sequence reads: CSVSAEGANIQYF. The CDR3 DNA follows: TGCAGCGTTTCGGCGGAGGGGGCAAACATTCAGTACTTC.

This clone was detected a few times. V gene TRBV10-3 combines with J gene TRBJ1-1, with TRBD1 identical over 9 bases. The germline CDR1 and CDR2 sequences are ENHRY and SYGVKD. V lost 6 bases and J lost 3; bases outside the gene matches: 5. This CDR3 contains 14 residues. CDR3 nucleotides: TGTGCCATCAGCCGGACAGGGGAGGACACTGAAGCTTTCTTT. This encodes CAISRTGEDTEAFF.

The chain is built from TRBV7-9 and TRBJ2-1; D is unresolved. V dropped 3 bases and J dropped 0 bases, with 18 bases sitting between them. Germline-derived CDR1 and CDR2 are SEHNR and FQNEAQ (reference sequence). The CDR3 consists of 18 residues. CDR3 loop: CASSFPGYNPLSYNEQFF. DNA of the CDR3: TGTGCCAGCAGCTTTCCTGGCTATAACCCGCTCTCCTACAATGAGCAGTTCTTC.

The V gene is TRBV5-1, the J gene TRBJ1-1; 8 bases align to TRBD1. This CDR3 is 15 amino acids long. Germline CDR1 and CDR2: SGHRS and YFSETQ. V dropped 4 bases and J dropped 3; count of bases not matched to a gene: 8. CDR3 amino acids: CASSKGQGRDTEAFF. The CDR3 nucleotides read TGCGCCAGCAGCAAAGGACAGGGCAGGGACACTGAAGCTTTCTTT.

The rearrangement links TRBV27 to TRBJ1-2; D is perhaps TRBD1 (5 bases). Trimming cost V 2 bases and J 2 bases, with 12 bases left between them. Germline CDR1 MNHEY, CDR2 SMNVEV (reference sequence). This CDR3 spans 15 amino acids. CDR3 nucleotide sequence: TGTGCCAGCAGTTTAGTAGGGACGGAAAACTATGGCTACACCTTC. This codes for CASSLVGTENYGYTF.

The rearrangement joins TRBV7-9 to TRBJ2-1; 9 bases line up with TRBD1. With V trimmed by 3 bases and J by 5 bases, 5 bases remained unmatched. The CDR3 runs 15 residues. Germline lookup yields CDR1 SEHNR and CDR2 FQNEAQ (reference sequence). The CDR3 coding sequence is TGTGCCAGCAGCTTGGGGACAGGGTTCGACAATGAGCAGTTCTTC. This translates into CASSLGTGFDNEQFF.

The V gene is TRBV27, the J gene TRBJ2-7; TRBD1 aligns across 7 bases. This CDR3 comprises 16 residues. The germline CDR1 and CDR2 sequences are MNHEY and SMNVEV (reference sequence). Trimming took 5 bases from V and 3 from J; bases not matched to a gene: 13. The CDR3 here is CASSPSSGTENYEQYV. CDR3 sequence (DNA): TGTGCCAGCAGTCCATCATCCGGGACAGAGAACTACGAGCAGTACGTC.

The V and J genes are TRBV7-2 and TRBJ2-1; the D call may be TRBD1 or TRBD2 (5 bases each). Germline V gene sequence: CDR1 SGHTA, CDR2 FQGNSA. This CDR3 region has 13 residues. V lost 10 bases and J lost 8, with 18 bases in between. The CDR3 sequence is CATTGTASYEQFF. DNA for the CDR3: TGTGCCACTACCGGGACCGCATCATATGAGCAGTTCTTC.

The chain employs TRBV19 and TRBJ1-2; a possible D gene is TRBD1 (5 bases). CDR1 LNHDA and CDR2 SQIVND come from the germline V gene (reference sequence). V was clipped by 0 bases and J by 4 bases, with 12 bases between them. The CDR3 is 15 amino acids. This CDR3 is CASSIDTGVSYGYTF. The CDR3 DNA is TGTGCCAGTAGTATAGATACGGGGGTAAGCTATGGCTACACCTTC.

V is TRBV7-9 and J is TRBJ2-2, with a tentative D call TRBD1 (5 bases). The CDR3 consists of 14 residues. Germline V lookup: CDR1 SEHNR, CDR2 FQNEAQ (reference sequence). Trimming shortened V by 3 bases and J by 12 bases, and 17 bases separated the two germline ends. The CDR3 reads CASSLDAAGIKLFF. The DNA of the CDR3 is TGTGCCAGCAGCTTGGACGCGGCAGGGATAAAGCTGTTTTTT. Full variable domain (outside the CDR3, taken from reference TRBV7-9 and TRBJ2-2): DTGVSQNPRHKITKRGQNVTFRCDPISEHNRLYWYRQTLGQGPEFLTYFQNEAQLEKSRLLSDRFSAERPKGSFSTLEIQRTEQGDSAMYLCASSLDAAGIKLFFGEGSRLTVL.

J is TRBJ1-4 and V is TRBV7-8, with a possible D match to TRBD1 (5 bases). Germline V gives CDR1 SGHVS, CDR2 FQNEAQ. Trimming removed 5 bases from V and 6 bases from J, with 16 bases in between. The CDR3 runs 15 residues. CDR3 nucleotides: TGTGCCAGCAGCGGTTCCCGGGACCTCTATGAAAAACTGTTTTTT. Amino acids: CASSGSRDLYEKLFF.

CDR3 loop: CASSYQGQGTPDTQYF. The CDR3 DNA sequence: TGTGCCAGCAGTTACCAAGGACAGGGGACCCCAGATACGCAGTATTTT. The V call is TRBV6-5, the J call TRBJ2-3; 9 bases line up with TRBD1. Germline lookup yields CDR1 MNHEY and CDR2 SVGAGI. Unmatched junction bases numbered 7, after V lost 2 bases and J lost 4 bases. CDR3 size: 16 residues.

CDR3 DNA: TGCAGCACGGGACTAGCGACCAATGAGCAGTTCTTC. It yields the protein CSTGLATNEQFF. The chain carries TRBV29-1 and TRBJ2-1; 10 positions agree with TRBD2. The length of the CDR3 is 12 residues. Per the germline V gene, CDR1 is SQVTM and CDR2 is ANQGSEA. The trim removed 8 bases at V and 6 bases at J, leaving 4 bases unmatched.

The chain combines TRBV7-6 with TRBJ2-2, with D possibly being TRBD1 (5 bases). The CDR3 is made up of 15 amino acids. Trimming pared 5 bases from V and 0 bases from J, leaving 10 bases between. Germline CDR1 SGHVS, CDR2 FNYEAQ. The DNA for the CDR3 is TGTGCCAGCAGCGCCCCACAGGCGAACACCGGGGAGCTGTTTTTT. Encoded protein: CASSAPQANTGELFF.

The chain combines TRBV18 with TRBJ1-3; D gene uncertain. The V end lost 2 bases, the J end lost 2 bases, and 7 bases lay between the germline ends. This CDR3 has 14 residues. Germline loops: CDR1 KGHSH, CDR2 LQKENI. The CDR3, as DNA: TGTGCCAGCTCACCAGCCGTTGCTGGAAACACCATATATTTT. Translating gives CASSPAVAGNTIYF.

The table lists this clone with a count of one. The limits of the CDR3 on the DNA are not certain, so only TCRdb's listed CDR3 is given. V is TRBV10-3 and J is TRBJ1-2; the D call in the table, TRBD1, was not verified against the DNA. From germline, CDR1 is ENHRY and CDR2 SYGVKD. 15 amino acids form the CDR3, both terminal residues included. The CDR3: CASVPSADRGDGYTF.

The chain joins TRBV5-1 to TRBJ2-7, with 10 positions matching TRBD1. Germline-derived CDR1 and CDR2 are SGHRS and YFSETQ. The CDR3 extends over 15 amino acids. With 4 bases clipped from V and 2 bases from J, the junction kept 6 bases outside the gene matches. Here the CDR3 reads CASSGGTGAPYEQYF. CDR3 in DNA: TGCGCCAGCAGCGGCGGGACAGGGGCCCCCTACGAGCAGTACTTC.

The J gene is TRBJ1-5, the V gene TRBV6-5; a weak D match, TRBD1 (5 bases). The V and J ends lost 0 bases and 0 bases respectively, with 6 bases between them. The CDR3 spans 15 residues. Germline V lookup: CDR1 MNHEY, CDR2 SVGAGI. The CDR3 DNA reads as TGTGCCAGCAGTTACTCGGGGCTTAGCAATCAGCCCCAGCATTTT. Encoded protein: CASSYSGLSNQPQHF.

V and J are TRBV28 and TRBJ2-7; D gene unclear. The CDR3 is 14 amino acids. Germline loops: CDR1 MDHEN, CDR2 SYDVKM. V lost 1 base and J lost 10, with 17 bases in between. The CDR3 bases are TGTGCCAGCAGTTTATCGACTCCAAGGTCCCTTCAGTACTTC. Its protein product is CASSLSTPRSLQYF.